These T cell receptor beta chains were read from a single sample in a study of beta chain features in type 1 diabetes. Sequenced by immunoSEQ multiplex PCR; TCRdb stores in-frame clones only, minus some. Among 100,000 to 150,000 clones listed, about 10% were seen once. The specimen was central memory CD4+ T cells from blood. The receptors were gathered from a man aged 25 to 40 with type 1 diabetes. Both conserved end residues are part of each CDR3. D genes are given only for firm matches. The listing skips clone size in some rows; elsewhere it reads once, few, many or a size class.

clone size: few; D gene: .; J gene: TRBJ1-1; CDR3 length: 12; V gene: TRBV7-9; CDR3 protein: CASSFRNTEAFF; CDR3 DNA: TGTGCCAGCAGCTTCAGGAACACTGAAGCTTTCTTT
clone size: .; D gene: .; J gene: TRBJ2-2; CDR3 length: 16; V gene: TRBV9; CDR3 protein: CASSGGQRWNTGELFF; CDR3 DNA: TGTGCCAGCAGCGGGGGACAACGCTGGAACACCGGGGAGCTGTTTTTT
clone size: few; D gene: TRBD2; J gene: TRBJ2-1; CDR3 length: 19; V gene: TRBV5-1; CDR3 protein: CASSPGLAGATSSYNEQFF; CDR3 DNA: TGCGCCAGCAGCCCCGGACTAGCGGGGGCCACAAGCTCCTACAATGAGCAGTTCTTC
clone size: .; D gene: .; J gene: TRBJ2-6; CDR3 length: 14; V gene: TRBV5-1; CDR3 protein: CASSLAGTFNVLTF; CDR3 DNA: TGCGCCAGCAGCTTGGCCGGGACATTCAACGTCCTGACTTTC
clone size: .; D gene: .; J gene: TRBJ1-6; CDR3 length: 15; V gene: TRBV18; CDR3 protein: CASSPNTVRDSPLHF; CDR3 DNA: TGTGCCAGCTCACCAAATACAGTAAGAGACTCACCCCTCCACTTT
clone size: .; D gene: .; J gene: TRBJ2-7; CDR3 length: 13; V gene: TRBV4-3; CDR3 protein: CASSHSGASEQYF; CDR3 DNA: TGCGCCAGCAGCCACAGCGGCGCATCCGAGCAGTACTTC
clone size: .; D gene: .; J gene: TRBJ2-1; CDR3 length: 14; V gene: TRBV11-2; CDR3 protein: CASSYHSSYNEQFF; CDR3 DNA: TGTGCCAGCAGCTACCATAGCTCCTACAATGAGCAGTTCTTC
clone size: few; D gene: .; J gene: TRBJ1-4; CDR3 length: 14; V gene: TRBV4-1; CDR3 protein: CASSQQVSNEKLFF; CDR3 DNA: TGCGCCAGCAGCCAACAGGTGTCGAATGAAAAACTGTTTTTT
clone size: few; D gene: TRBD1; J gene: TRBJ2-4; CDR3 length: 15; V gene: TRBV25-1; CDR3 protein: CASSDGRGNGYIQYF; CDR3 DNA: TGTGCCAGCAGTGACGGCAGGGGGAATGGATACATTCAGTACTTC
clone size: few; D gene: .; J gene: TRBJ2-4; CDR3 length: 15; V gene: TRBV6-5; CDR3 protein: CAISDGPVGGNIQYF; CDR3 DNA: TGTGCCATCAGCGATGGACCAGTAGGCGGGAACATTCAGTACTTC
clone size: .; D gene: .; J gene: TRBJ2-2; CDR3 length: 16; V gene: TRBV5-4; CDR3 protein: CASSWRPPGSGGELFF; CDR3 DNA: TGTGCCAGCAGCTGGCGGCCTCCCGGGAGTGGCGGGGAGCTGTTTTTT
clone size: .; D gene: .; J gene: TRBJ2-2; CDR3 length: 15; V gene: TRBV18; CDR3 protein: CASSPRAQATGELFF; CDR3 DNA: TGTGCCAGCTCACCACGGGCGCAGGCTACCGGGGAGCTGTTTTTT
clone size: .; D gene: .; J gene: TRBJ2-5; CDR3 length: 13; V gene: TRBV18; CDR3 protein: CASSPRAQETQYF; CDR3 DNA: TGTGCCAGCTCACCGAGGGCCCAAGAGACCCAGTACTTC
clone size: few; D gene: .; J gene: TRBJ2-7; CDR3 length: 14; V gene: TRBV13; CDR3 protein: CASSLERGPYEQYF; CDR3 DNA: TGTGCCAGCAGCTTAGAAAGGGGCCCCTACGAGCAGTACTTC
clone size: .; D gene: .; J gene: TRBJ1-1; CDR3 length: 14; V gene: TRBV10-3; CDR3 protein: CAISETGINTEAFF; CDR3 DNA: TGTGCCATCAGTGAAACAGGGATAAACACTGAAGCTTTCTTT
clone size: few; D gene: .; J gene: TRBJ1-2; CDR3 length: 13; V gene: TRBV14; CDR3 protein: CASSVDKSYGYTF; CDR3 DNA: TGTGCCAGCAGCGTGGACAAGAGCTATGGCTACACCTTC
clone size: .; D gene: TRBD1; J gene: TRBJ2-3; CDR3 length: 15; V gene: TRBV5-4; CDR3 protein: CASSLGQGGTDTQYF; CDR3 DNA: TGTGCCAGCAGCCTGGGACAGGGCGGCACAGATACGCAGTATTTT
clone size: .; D gene: TRBD1; J gene: TRBJ2-1; CDR3 length: 15; V gene: TRBV7-8; CDR3 protein: CASSRDPGTVNEQFF; CDR3 DNA: TGTGCCAGCAGCCGAGATCCCGGGACAGTAAATGAGCAGTTCTTC
clone size: .; D gene: .; J gene: TRBJ1-2; CDR3 length: 14; V gene: TRBV29-1; CDR3 protein: CSRRTGRGAYGYTF; CDR3 DNA: TGCAGCCGACGAACAGGCAGGGGAGCCTATGGCTACACCTTC
clone size: .; D gene: .; J gene: TRBJ1-6; CDR3 length: 17; V gene: TRBV4-3; CDR3 protein: CASSQDPLSSYNSPLHF; CDR3 DNA: TGCGCCAGCAGCCAAGACCCCCTGAGCTCCTATAATTCACCCCTCCACTTT
clone size: .; D gene: .; J gene: TRBJ2-7; CDR3 length: 14; V gene: TRBV18; CDR3 protein: CASSPLGGPYEQYF; CDR3 DNA: TGTGCCAGCTCACCCCTTGGAGGTCCCTACGAGCAGTACTTC
clone size: .; D gene: TRBD2; J gene: TRBJ2-1; CDR3 length: 14; V gene: TRBV2; CDR3 protein: CASNFGGAGNEQFF; CDR3 DNA: TGTGCCAGCAACTTCGGGGGGGCGGGGAATGAGCAGTTCTTC
clone size: few; D gene: .; J gene: TRBJ2-7; CDR3 length: 13; V gene: TRBV29-1; CDR3 protein: CSVDAGTYYEQYF; CDR3 DNA: TGCAGCGTTGACGCCGGGACATACTACGAGCAGTACTTC
clone size: .; D gene: TRBD2; J gene: TRBJ2-1; CDR3 length: 15; V gene: TRBV5-1; CDR3 protein: CASSSLAGDYNEQFF; CDR3 DNA: TGCGCCAGCAGCAGCCTAGCGGGGGACTACAATGAGCAGTTCTTC
clone size: few; D gene: .; J gene: TRBJ1-2; CDR3 length: 12; V gene: TRBV2; CDR3 protein: CASSTGTYGYTF; CDR3 DNA: TGTGCCAGCAGTACCGGGACTTATGGCTACACCTTC
clone size: few; D gene: TRBD2; J gene: TRBJ2-3; CDR3 length: 14; V gene: TRBV6-1; CDR3 protein: CASSEQGGTDTQYF; CDR3 DNA: TGTGCCAGCAGTGAGCAGGGAGGGACAGATACGCAGTATTTT
clone size: few; D gene: .; J gene: TRBJ1-2; CDR3 length: 16; V gene: TRBV30; CDR3 protein: CAWVAAGASTNYGYTF; CDR3 DNA: TGTGCCTGGGTGGCGGCAGGGGCCTCTACTAACTATGGCTACACCTTC
clone size: .; D gene: .; J gene: TRBJ2-7; CDR3 length: 13; V gene: TRBV7-8; CDR3 protein: CASSLNRVYEQYF; CDR3 DNA: TGTGCCAGCAGCTTAAATCGGGTCTACGAGCAGTACTTC
clone size: few; D gene: .; J gene: TRBJ2-5; CDR3 length: 15; V gene: TRBV2; CDR3 protein: CASSATTGRGETQYF; CDR3 DNA: TGTGCCAGCAGTGCTACTACAGGGAGGGGGGAGACCCAGTACTTC
clone size: few; D gene: TRBD1; J gene: TRBJ2-5; CDR3 length: 15; V gene: TRBV9; CDR3 protein: CASSASGDRVRTQYF; CDR3 DNA: TGTGCCAGCAGCGCCTCCGGGGACAGGGTACGGACCCAGTACTTC
clone size: few; D gene: .; J gene: TRBJ2-1; CDR3 length: 15; V gene: TRBV5-6; CDR3 protein: CASSLGLPTRNEQFF; CDR3 DNA: TGTGCCAGCAGCTTGGGACTACCAACTCGCAATGAGCAGTTCTTC
clone size: .; D gene: .; J gene: TRBJ2-3; CDR3 length: 13; V gene: TRBV14; CDR3 protein: CASSQVGPDTQYF; CDR3 DNA: TGTGCCAGCAGCCAAGTGGGGCCAGATACGCAGTATTTT
clone size: few; D gene: .; J gene: TRBJ2-5; CDR3 length: 13; V gene: TRBV11-2; CDR3 protein: CASSFAGLETQYF; CDR3 DNA: TGTGCCAGCAGCTTCGCGGGTTTAGAGACCCAGTACTTC
clone size: .; D gene: .; J gene: TRBJ2-1; CDR3 length: 14; V gene: TRBV7-2; CDR3 protein: CASSSGNRWDEQFF; CDR3 DNA: TGTGCCAGCAGTTCCGGAAACAGGTGGGATGAGCAGTTCTTC
clone size: few; D gene: TRBD1; J gene: TRBJ2-7; CDR3 length: 14; V gene: TRBV30; CDR3 protein: CAWSADRVSYEQYF; CDR3 DNA: TGTGCCTGGAGTGCTGACAGGGTCTCCTACGAGCAGTACTTC
clone size: few; D gene: .; J gene: TRBJ2-7; CDR3 length: 11; V gene: TRBV28; CDR3 protein: CASSLRHEQYF; CDR3 DNA: TGTGCCAGCAGTCTCAGGCACGAGCAGTACTTC
clone size: few; D gene: TRBD2; J gene: TRBJ2-7; CDR3 length: 14; V gene: TRBV7-2; CDR3 protein: CASRHTREVGEQYF; CDR3 DNA: TGTGCCAGCAGACATACCCGGGAGGTAGGCGAGCAGTACTTC
clone size: .; D gene: TRBD1; J gene: TRBJ1-6; CDR3 length: 14; V gene: TRBV5-4; CDR3 protein: CASSGGQGNSPLHF; CDR3 DNA: TGTGCCAGCAGCGGTGGACAGGGGAATTCACCCCTCCACTTT
clone size: few; D gene: .; J gene: TRBJ2-7; CDR3 length: 11; V gene: TRBV6-4; CDR3 protein: CASSGQHEQYF; CDR3 DNA: TGTGCCAGCAGTGGACAGCACGAGCAGTACTTC
clone size: .; D gene: TRBD1; J gene: TRBJ2-5; CDR3 length: 13; V gene: TRBV7-7; CDR3 protein: CASSRDSQETQYF; CDR3 DNA: TGTGCTAGCAGCCGGGACAGCCAAGAGACCCAGTACTTC